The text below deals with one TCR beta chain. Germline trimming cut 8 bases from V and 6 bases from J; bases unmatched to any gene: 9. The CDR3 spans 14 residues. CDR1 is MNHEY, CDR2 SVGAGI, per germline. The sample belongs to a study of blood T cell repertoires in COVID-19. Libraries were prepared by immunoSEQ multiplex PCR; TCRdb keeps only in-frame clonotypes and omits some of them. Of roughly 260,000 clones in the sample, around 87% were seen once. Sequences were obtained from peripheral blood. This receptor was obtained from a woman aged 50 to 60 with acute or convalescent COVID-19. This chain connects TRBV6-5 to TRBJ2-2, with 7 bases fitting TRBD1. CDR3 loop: CASRGGGYAGELFF. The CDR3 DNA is TGTGCCAGCCGAGGGGGCGGCTACGCCGGGGAGCTGTTTTTT.